The present entry profiles one T cell receptor (beta chain) with its context. This entry is derived from a study of blood T cell repertoires in COVID-19. Study summary: Sources were T cells, B-cell-depleted T cells, or PBMCs; the material itself was cDNA or gDNA.

Exposed enrollees had met someone with a PCR-confirmed or clinician-diagnosed COVID-19 case at some point within the 2 weeks before study entry. V was clipped by 4 bases and J by 5 bases; unmatched bases: 8. This CDR3 region has 17 residues. In germline, CDR1 is MNHNS, CDR2 SASEGT. Authors' processing steps: Using reference gene primer amplification, nucleated cell counts were estimated. Only in-frame clones appear in the TCRdb table, and some are missing; sequencing was by immunoSEQ multiplex PCR. V and J calls and clone size follow that table, whereas D and trimming were derived from the DNA. The sample contains about 180,000 clones, more than 75% of which appear only once.

The TCR comes from a man in his sixties who had been exposed to COVID-19. V and J are TRBV6-1 and TRBJ2-3, with 14 nucleotides matching TRBD2. Sequenced sample: PBMCs or T cells enriched from blood (not recorded which). The CDR3 DNA is TGTGCCAGCAGTGCGGGACTAGCGGGAGTCTTTGTAGATACGCAGTATTTT. It is translated as CASSAGLAGVFVDTQYF.